These T cell receptor beta chains were read from a single sample in a study of shared T cell receptors in the human thymus. Data came from immunoSEQ multiplex PCR; TCRdb stores just in-frame clones and leaves some out. The profile covers 550,000 to 800,000 clones, with approximately 85% appearing a single time and around 0.0094% taken by the ten largest. The same sample was also used in a study of human thymus T cells.

Input material: thymocytes. Receptors were obtained from a girl under three years old with a congenital heart defect. Both conserved end residues are part of each CDR3. The order of the fields is clone size, V gene, J gene, D gene, CDR3 protein, CDR3 DNA. The D gene is left open where the match is weak. Expanded clones get a size class; other rows say once, few or many, or leave the size out.

>.|TRBV9|TRBJ2-1|TRBD2
CASSVDLAGRERSSYNEQFF
TGTGCCAGCAGCGTAGATCTAGCGGGGAGAGAAAGGAGCTCCTACAATGAGCAGTTCTTC
>once|TRBV6-6|TRBJ2-7|TRBD1
CASSSPGTGEEQYF
TGTGCCAGCAGTAGCCCAGGGACAGGCGAAGAGCAGTACTTC
>.|TRBV5-6|TRBJ1-3|TRBD1
CASSPLGQGDPGNTIYF
TGTGCCAGCAGCCCCCTCGGACAGGGCGATCCTGGAAACACCATATATTTT
>once|TRBV11-3|TRBJ2-1|.
CAIPNYEQFF
TGTGCCATCCCGAACTATGAGCAGTTCTTC
>few|TRBV4-3|TRBJ2-3|TRBD2
CASSPGPGLAGGQVTQYF
TGCGCCAGCAGCCCCGGACCCGGACTAGCGGGGGGGCAGGTTACGCAGTATTTT
>once|TRBV19|TRBJ1-1|.
CASSLGSTEAFF
TGTGCCAGTAGTCTTGGGAGCACTGAAGCTTTCTTT
>.|TRBV6-1|TRBJ1-1|TRBD1
CASSAGTGDTEAFF
TGTGCCAGCAGTGCCGGGACAGGGGATACTGAAGCTTTCTTT
>few|TRBV10-3|TRBJ2-4|TRBD2
CAISATPDSRGGRSDIQYF
TGTGCCATCAGTGCGACACCCGATTCGCGGGGGGGCCGATCCGACATTCAGTACTTC
>.|TRBV7-6|TRBJ1-1|TRBD1
CASSPEGAYPEAFF
TGTGCCAGCAGCCCTGAGGGGGCTTACCCTGAAGCTTTCTTT
>.|TRBV5-6|TRBJ2-7|.
CASNEKRAGDPYEQYF
TGTGCCAGCAACGAAAAAAGGGCAGGGGACCCCTACGAGCAGTACTTC
>.|TRBV28|TRBJ1-4|.
CASSRGGKLFF
TGTGCCAGCTCCCGGGGTGGAAAACTGTTTTTT
>once|TRBV4-1|TRBJ1-1|.
CASSQGAKAFF
TGCGCCAGCAGCCAAGGAGCCAAAGCTTTCTTT
>once|TRBV28|TRBJ2-1|.
CASSLPGSFYNEQFF
TGTGCCAGCAGTTTACCGGGGTCGTTCTACAATGAGCAGTTCTTC
>.|TRBV5-1|TRBJ2-6|.
CASSLEEISGANVLTF
TGCGCCAGCAGCTTGGAGGAGATATCTGGGGCCAACGTCCTGACTTTC
>.|TRBV7-8|TRBJ1-5|.
CASSLPPPGKSYSNQPQHF
TGTGCCAGCAGCTTACCTCCGCCAGGGAAAAGCTATAGCAATCAGCCCCAGCATTTT
>.|TRBV5-1|TRBJ2-3|.
CASSFVRGRDTQYF
TGCGCCAGCAGCTTCGTCCGTGGGAGGGATACGCAGTATTTT
>few|TRBV28|TRBJ2-7|.
CGSTSGQRLGYEQYF
TGTGGCAGCACCTCCGGACAGCGATTGGGGTACGAGCAGTACTTC
>.|TRBV5-4|TRBJ2-2|TRBD2
CASSLVGASGGGPGELFF
TGTGCCAGCAGCTTGGTAGGCGCCAGCGGGGGGGGCCCCGGGGAGCTGTTTTTT
>.|TRBV6-5|TRBJ2-2|.
CASGYRVTGELFF
TGTGCCAGCGGATACAGGGTGACCGGGGAGCTGTTTTTT
>.|TRBV6-1|TRBJ2-5|TRBD1
CATAKWDSGETQYF
TGTGCCACCGCTAAATGGGACAGCGGAGAGACCCAGTACTTC
>.|TRBV20-1|TRBJ2-1|.
CSATGNNEQFF
TGCAGTGCTACAGGGAACAATGAGCAGTTCTTC
>.|TRBV29-1|TRBJ1-2|.
CSFAGSPAGYTF
TGCAGCTTTGCAGGCTCACCGGCGGGCTACACCTTC
>.|TRBV14|TRBJ1-3|TRBD1
CASSRGQGNGNTIYF
TGTGCCAGCAGCCGGGGACAGGGAAATGGAAACACCATATATTTT
>.|TRBV7-4|TRBJ2-1|.
CASSPPIAAEPYNEQFF
TGTGCCAGCAGCCCCCCGATAGCTGCGGAGCCCTACAATGAGCAGTTCTTC
>.|TRBV25-1|TRBJ1-4|.
CASSEYATNEKLFF
TGTGCCAGCAGTGAATACGCAACTAATGAAAAACTGTTTTTT
>once|TRBV7-8|TRBJ2-3|.
CASSSFTDTQYF
TGTGCCAGCAGCTCTTTCACAGATACGCAGTATTTT